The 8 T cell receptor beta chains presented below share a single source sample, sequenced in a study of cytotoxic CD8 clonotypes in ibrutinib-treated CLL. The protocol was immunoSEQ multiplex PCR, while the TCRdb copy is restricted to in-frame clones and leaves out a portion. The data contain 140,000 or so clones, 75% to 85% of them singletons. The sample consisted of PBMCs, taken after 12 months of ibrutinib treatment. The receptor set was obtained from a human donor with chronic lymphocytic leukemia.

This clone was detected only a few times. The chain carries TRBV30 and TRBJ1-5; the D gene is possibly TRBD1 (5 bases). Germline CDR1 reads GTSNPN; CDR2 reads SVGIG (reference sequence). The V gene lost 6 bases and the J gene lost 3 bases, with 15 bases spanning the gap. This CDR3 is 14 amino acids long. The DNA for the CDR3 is TGTGCCTGCGGAAACGGGACCTTCAATCAGCCCCAGCATTTT. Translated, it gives CACGNGTFNQPQHF.

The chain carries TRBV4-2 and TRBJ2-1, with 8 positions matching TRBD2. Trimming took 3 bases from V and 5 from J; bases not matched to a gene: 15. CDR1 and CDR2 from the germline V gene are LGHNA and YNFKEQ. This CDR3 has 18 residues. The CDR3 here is CASSQPLLLAEGDNEQFF. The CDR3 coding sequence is TGTGCCAGCAGCCAGCCTCTTCTACTAGCGGAGGGTGACAATGAGCAGTTCTTC.

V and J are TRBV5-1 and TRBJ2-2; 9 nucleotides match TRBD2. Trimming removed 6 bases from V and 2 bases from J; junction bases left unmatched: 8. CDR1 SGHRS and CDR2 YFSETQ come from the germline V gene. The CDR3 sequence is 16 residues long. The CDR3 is CASNKVAGDNTGELFF. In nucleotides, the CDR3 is TGCGCCAGCAATAAGGTAGCGGGAGATAACACCGGGGAGCTGTTTTTT.

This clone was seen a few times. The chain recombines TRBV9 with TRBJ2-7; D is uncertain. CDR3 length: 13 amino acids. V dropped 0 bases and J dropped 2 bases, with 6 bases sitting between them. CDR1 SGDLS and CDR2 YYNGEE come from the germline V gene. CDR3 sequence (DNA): TGTGCCAGCAGCGTAGGTTGGGCCTACGAGCAGTACTTC. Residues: CASSVGWAYEQYF.

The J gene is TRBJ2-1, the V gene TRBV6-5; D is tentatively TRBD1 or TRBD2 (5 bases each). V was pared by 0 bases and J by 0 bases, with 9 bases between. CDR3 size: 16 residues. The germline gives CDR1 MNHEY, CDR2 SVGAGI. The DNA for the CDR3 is TGTGCCAGCAGTTACTCGGGGACCCGCTCCTACAATGAGCAGTTCTTC. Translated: CASSYSGTRSYNEQFF.

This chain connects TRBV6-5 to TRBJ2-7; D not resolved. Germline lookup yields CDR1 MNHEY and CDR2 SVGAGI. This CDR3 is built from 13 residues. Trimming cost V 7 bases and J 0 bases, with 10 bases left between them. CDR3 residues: CASTVPGSYEQYF. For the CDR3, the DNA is TGTGCCAGCACCGTCCCCGGCTCCTACGAGCAGTACTTC.

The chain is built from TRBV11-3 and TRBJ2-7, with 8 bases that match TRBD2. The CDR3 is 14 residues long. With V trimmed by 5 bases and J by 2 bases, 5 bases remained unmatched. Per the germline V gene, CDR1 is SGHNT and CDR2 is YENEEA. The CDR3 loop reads CASSKTSGTYEQYF. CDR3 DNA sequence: TGTGCCAGCAGCAAAACTAGCGGAACCTACGAGCAGTACTTC. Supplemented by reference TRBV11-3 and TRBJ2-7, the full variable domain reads EAGVVQSPRYKIIEKKQPVAFWCNPISGHNTLYWYLQNLGQGPELLIRYENEEAVDDSQLPKDRFSAERLKGVDSTLKIQPAELGDSAVYLCASSKTSGTYEQYFGPGTRLTVT.

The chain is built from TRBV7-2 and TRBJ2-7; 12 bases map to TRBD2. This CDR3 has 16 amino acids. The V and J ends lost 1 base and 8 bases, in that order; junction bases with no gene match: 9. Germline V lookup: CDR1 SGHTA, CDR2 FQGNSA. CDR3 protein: CASSLEGRLAGGQQYF. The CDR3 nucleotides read TGTGCCAGCAGCTTAGAGGGTCGGCTAGCGGGAGGGCAGCAGTACTTC.